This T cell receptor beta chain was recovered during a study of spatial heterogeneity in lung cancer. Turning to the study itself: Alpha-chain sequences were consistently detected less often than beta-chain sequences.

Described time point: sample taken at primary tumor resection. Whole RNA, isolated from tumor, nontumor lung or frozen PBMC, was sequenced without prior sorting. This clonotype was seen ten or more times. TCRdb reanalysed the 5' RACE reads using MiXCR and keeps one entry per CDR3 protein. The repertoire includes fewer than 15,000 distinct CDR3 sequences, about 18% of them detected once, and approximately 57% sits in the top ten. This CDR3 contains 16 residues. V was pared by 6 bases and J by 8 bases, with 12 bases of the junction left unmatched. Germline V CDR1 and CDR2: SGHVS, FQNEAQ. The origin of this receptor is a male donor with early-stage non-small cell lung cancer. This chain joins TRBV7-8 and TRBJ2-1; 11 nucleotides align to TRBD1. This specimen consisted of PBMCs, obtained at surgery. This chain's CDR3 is CASSLAEGQGAYEQFF. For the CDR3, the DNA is TGTGCCAGCAGTCTCGCAGAAGGACAGGGGGCCTATGAGCAGTTCTTC.